The 26 T cell receptor beta chains presented below share a single source sample, sequenced in a study of T cell responses to AZD1222 COVID-19 vaccine. This table comes from immunoSEQ multiplex PCR, and its TCRdb copy is limited to in-frame clones, with some not included. Found here are approximately 100,000 clones, roughly 86% of them singletons; the top ten hold over 3%. The sample here was peripheral blood, taken 28 days after the second dose of the MenACWY control vaccine. Every receptor here comes from an adult who received the MenACWY meningococcal vaccine as a control.

The chain has TRBV24-1 and TRBJ1-2, with TRBD1 matching over 7 bases. The CDR3 contains 15 residues. The trim removed 3 bases at V and 2 bases at J, leaving 5 bases unmatched. Germline assignment: CDR1 KGHDR and CDR2 SFDVKD. CDR3: CATSDQGQPNYGYTF. The CDR3 DNA sequence: TGTGCCACCAGTGATCAGGGACAGCCCAACTATGGCTACACCTTC.

This clone was found once. This chain connects TRBV4-3 to TRBJ2-7, with TRBD1 matching 7 bases. Germline V CDR1 and CDR2: LGHNA, YSLEER. V shed 3 bases, J shed 0 bases, and the junction held 11 bases outside the gene matches. The CDR3 runs 17 residues. CDR3 protein: CASSHAAFGTDSYEQYF. CDR3 sequence (DNA): TGCGCCAGCAGCCATGCCGCCTTCGGGACAGACTCCTACGAGCAGTACTTC.

This sequence joins TRBV12-3 or TRBV12-4 and TRBJ2-7, with a possible D match to TRBD1 (6 bases). V was shortened by 3 bases and J by 6 bases, with 12 bases between the two germline ends. The length of the CDR3 is 13 residues. The CDR3 here is CASSFLQGAEQYF. The CDR3 nucleotides are TGTGCCAGCAGTTTTTTACAGGGTGCCGAGCAGTACTTC.

This clone has only a few counts. This chain connects TRBV18 to TRBJ2-7; 10 bases agree with TRBD1. V lost 0 bases, J lost 4 bases, and 3 bases stayed unmatched. CDR1 is KGHSH, CDR2 LQKENI, per germline. This CDR3 has 15 amino acids. CDR3 loop: CASSPPGQGLYEQYF. The CDR3 DNA sequence: TGTGCCAGCTCACCACCGGGACAGGGGCTATACGAGCAGTACTTC.

V usage is TRBV6-6 and J usage is TRBJ1-1; tentatively, D is TRBD1 (5 bases). The V gene's germline CDR1 is MNHNY and CDR2 SVGAGI (reference sequence). This CDR3 region has 14 residues. With 6 bases removed from V and 1 base from J, the gap between germline ends came to 12 bases. CDR3 amino acids: CASSSRGGNTEAFF. The CDR3 nucleotides are TGTGCCAGCAGCTCCCGGGGGGGGAACACTGAAGCTTTCTTT.

CDR3 sequence reads: CASSQAGTGGTNANTGELFF. CDR3 nucleotide sequence: TGTGCCAGCAGCCAAGCCGGGACAGGGGGAACCAACGCGAACACCGGGGAGCTGTTTTTT. The chain couples TRBV3-1 (or the pseudogene TRBV3-2) to TRBJ2-2, with 11 bases that match TRBD1. Germline CDR1 LGHDT, CDR2 YNNKEL (reference sequence). V lost 1 base and J lost 0; bases outside the gene matches: 10. The CDR3 covers 20 residues.

V and J are TRBV5-4 and TRBJ2-1; maybe TRBD1 (5 bases). The CDR3 runs to 14 residues. The V gene's germline CDR1 is SGHNT and CDR2 YYREEE (reference sequence). V lost 0 bases and J 3 bases, leaving 7 bases between the germline ends. The CDR3 is CASSLEGLYNEQFF. CDR3 DNA: TGTGCCAGCAGCTTGGAGGGGCTCTACAATGAGCAGTTCTTC.

The chain combines TRBV28 with TRBJ2-3, with TRBD2 matching over 14 bases. Germline CDR1 is MDHEN and CDR2 is SYDVKM. The CDR3 extends over 16 amino acids. V lost 6 bases and J lost 2; bases outside the gene matches: 4. CDR3 nucleotide sequence: TGTGCCAGCAGGACTAGCGGGGGGGCCGACACAGATACGCAGTATTTT. It codes for CASRTSGGADTDTQYF.

The rearrangement links TRBV6-2 or TRBV6-3 to TRBJ2-7, with D perhaps TRBD1 (6 bases). Deletions cut 6 bases from V and 2 bases from J, with 17 bases between. The CDR3 totals 15 residues. Germline-derived CDR1 and CDR2 are MNHEY and SVGEGT. CDR3 coding DNA: TGTGCCAGCAGCCTATCCCCGGACAGTCCCTACGAGCAGTACTTC. Protein sequence: CASSLSPDSPYEQYF.

The table lists this clone with a count of one. The chain is built from TRBV4-1 and TRBJ2-7; the match to TRBD1 covers 8 bases. V shed 1 base, J shed 1 base, and the junction held 3 bases outside the gene matches. This CDR3 region has 15 residues. Per germline, CDR1 MGHRA and CDR2 YSYEKL. CDR3 sequence (DNA): TGCGCCAGCAGCCAAGTGAGGACAGGGTCCTACGAGCAGTACTTC. Its protein is CASSQVRTGSYEQYF.

This chain joins TRBV19 and TRBJ2-7; TRBD1 agrees at 7 bases. The CDR3 has 15 amino acids. Per germline, CDR1 LNHDA and CDR2 SQIVND (reference sequence). The trim removed 6 bases at V and 3 bases at J, leaving 11 bases unmatched. The CDR3 is CASRLSGTVLYEQYF. The CDR3 nucleotides read TGTGCCAGTAGGCTATCCGGGACAGTCCTCTACGAGCAGTACTTC. The variable domain in full, with the rest retrieved from reference TRBV19 and TRBJ2-7, is DGGITQSPKYLFRKEGQNVTLSCEQNLNHDAMYWYRQDPGQGLRLIYYSQIVNDFQKGDIAEGYSVSREKKESFPLTVTSAQKNPTAFYLCASRLSGTVLYEQYFGPGTRLTVT.

The J gene is TRBJ1-1, the V gene TRBV4-3, with D unclear. Germline V gene sequence: CDR1 LGHNA, CDR2 YSLEER. Between the trimmed V and J ends, which lost 0 bases and 6 bases, there was a span of 20 bases. The CDR3 runs to 17 residues. The CDR3: CASSQDALTRVRSEAFF. CDR3 DNA sequence: TGCGCCAGCAGCCAAGACGCTTTGACGAGGGTAAGGTCTGAAGCTTTCTTT.

The chain uses TRBV18 and TRBJ2-3; D could derive from TRBD1 or TRBD2 (6 bases each). The CDR3 runs to 17 residues. Germline CDR1 reads KGHSH; CDR2 reads LQKENI. Between the trimmed V and J ends, which lost 3 bases and 0 bases, there was a span of 16 bases. The DNA of the CDR3 is TGTGCCAGCTCACCGTCAAGGGGGGAGACAAGCACAGATACGCAGTATTTT. This sequence encodes CASSPSRGETSTDTQYF.

The gene calls are TRBV5-1 and TRBJ1-2; TRBD1 is a possible D gene (5 bases). The CDR3 sequence is 14 residues long. With 2 bases removed from V and 5 bases from J, the gap between germline ends came to 13 bases. CDR1 and CDR2 from the germline V gene are SGHRS and YFSETQ. CDR3 residues: CASSFEGIGYGYTF. CDR3 DNA: TGCGCCAGCAGCTTTGAGGGGATTGGGTATGGCTACACCTTC.

The chain is built from TRBV18 and TRBJ1-3, with TRBD1 identical over 7 bases. The CDR3 sequence is 14 residues long. Germline trimming cut 3 bases from V and 3 bases from J; bases unmatched to any gene: 2. Germline V gene sequence: CDR1 KGHSH, CDR2 LQKENI. CDR3 nucleotides: TGTGCCAGCTCACCGACAGGGAGTGGAAACACCATATATTTT. It yields the protein CASSPTGSGNTIYF.

This chain links TRBV27 with TRBJ1-6; tentative D call: TRBD1 (5 bases). The V end lost 7 bases, the J end lost 4 bases, and 8 bases lay between the germline ends. Germline loops: CDR1 MNHEY, CDR2 SMNVEV (reference sequence). This CDR3 is 13 amino acids long. CDR3 DNA sequence: TGTGCCAGCAAGAGACAGTATAATTCACCCCTCCACTTT. It specifies CASKRQYNSPLHF.

The chain joins TRBV28 to TRBJ1-1; unclear D gene. This CDR3 spans 11 amino acids. V was pared by 5 bases and J by 4 bases, with 5 bases between. Germline V lookup: CDR1 MDHEN, CDR2 SYDVKM. Here the CDR3 DNA reads TGTGCCAGCAGTATTGCCACTGAAGCTTTCTTT. Its protein is CASSIATEAFF.

The chain carries TRBV5-1 and TRBJ1-2, with a possible D match to TRBD1 (5 bases). The CDR3 totals 14 residues. CDR1 SGHRS and CDR2 YFSETQ come from the germline V gene. Trimming shortened V by 4 bases and J by 4 bases, and 14 bases separated the two germline ends. This CDR3 is CASSVLTEAYGYTF. Here the CDR3 DNA reads TGCGCCAGCAGCGTCCTGACAGAGGCCTATGGCTACACCTTC. Filled out from reference TRBV5-1 and TRBJ1-2, the complete variable domain reads KAGVTQTPRYLIKTRGQQVTLSCSPISGHRSVSWYQQTPGQGLQFLFEYFSETQRNKGNFPGRFSGRQFSNSRSEMNVSTLELGDSALYLCASSVLTEAYGYTFGSGTRLTVV.

J is TRBJ2-7 and V is TRBV5-5; no reliable D call. The CDR3 spans 16 residues. V was cut by 4 bases and J by 0 bases, with 17 bases left in between. Germline CDR1 is SGHKS and CDR2 is YYEKEE (reference sequence). CDR3 protein: CASSNLPLGYSYEQYF. The CDR3 DNA reads TGTGCCAGCAGCAACCTGCCGCTCGGTTACTCCTACGAGCAGTACTTC.

This clone appeared a single time. The gene calls are TRBV20-1 and TRBJ1-5; 7 bases are shared with TRBD1. V lost 3 bases to trimming and J lost 6 bases; unmatched junction nucleotides: 8. CDR1 is DFQATT, CDR2 SNEGSKA, per germline (reference sequence). The CDR3 is 14 residues long. The CDR3 sequence is CSASGSGGGQPQHF. Written as DNA, the CDR3 is TGCAGTGCTAGTGGGTCAGGGGGAGGTCAGCCCCAGCATTTT.

This chain links TRBV4-2 with TRBJ1-2; tentative D call: TRBD1 (5 bases). CDR3 length: 14 amino acids. Germline CDR1 and CDR2: LGHNA and YNFKEQ. V gave up 4 bases and J gave up 0 bases, with 9 bases separating them. The chain's CDR3 is CASSPGPSNYGYTF. DNA of the CDR3: TGTGCCAGCAGCCCAGGGCCGTCTAACTATGGCTACACCTTC.

This clone was seen once. The V call is TRBV6-5, the J call TRBJ2-7, with a tentative D call TRBD2 (6 bases). Germline V gene lookup returns CDR1 MNHEY and CDR2 SVGAGI. The CDR3 totals 14 residues. The ends were cut back, 6 bases at V and 5 bases at J, with 17 bases in the middle. The CDR3 DNA sequence: TGTGCCAGCAGCCCATCGGTGGGGGGTGACGAGCAGTACTTC. Encoded protein: CASSPSVGGDEQYF.

This rearrangement joins TRBV5-4 to TRBJ2-1; D unresolved. Germline lookup yields CDR1 SGHNT and CDR2 YYREEE (reference sequence). The CDR3 covers 13 residues. The V end lost 3 bases, the J end lost 4 bases, and 8 bases lay between the germline ends. The CDR3 sequence is CASSYDSYNEQFF. Here the CDR3 DNA reads TGTGCCAGCAGCTACGACTCGTACAATGAGCAGTTCTTC. The full variable domain, in which reference TRBV5-4 and TRBJ2-1 provide the parts outside the CDR3, is ETGVTQSPTHLIKTRGQQVTLRCSSQSGHNTVSWYQQALGQGPQFIFQYYREEENGRGNFPPRFSGLQFPNYSSELNVNALELDDSALYLCASSYDSYNEQFFGPGTRLTVL.

The rearrangement links TRBV19 to TRBJ2-1; D not resolved. Trimming removed 7 bases from V and 3 bases from J, with 10 bases in between. The length of the CDR3 is 13 residues. The germline V gene has CDR1 LNHDA and CDR2 SQIVND (reference sequence). The chain's CDR3 is CASTPSVYNEQFF. CDR3 DNA sequence: TGTGCCAGTACTCCAAGTGTCTACAATGAGCAGTTCTTC.

The V call is TRBV9, the J call TRBJ1-3; perhaps TRBD1 as D (5 bases). V shed 3 bases and J shed 1 base, with 14 bases lying between them. Germline V gene data show CDR1 as SGDLS and CDR2 as YYNGEE. The CDR3 runs 16 residues. The CDR3 coding sequence is TGTGCCAGCAGCGCCCGGGGGGTAGGATCTGGAAACACCATATATTTT. Its translation: CASSARGVGSGNTIYF.

The chain combines TRBV12-5 with TRBJ1-2; 9 positions match TRBD1. After removal of 5 bases from V and 7 bases from J, the junction contained 11 bases not matched to a gene. Germline CDR1 is LGHNT and CDR2 is FRNRAP. This CDR3 is 15 amino acids long. This chain's CDR3 is CASGGQGTHPSGYTF. The DNA for the CDR3 is TGTGCTAGTGGTGGACAGGGGACGCATCCGTCTGGCTACACCTTC.